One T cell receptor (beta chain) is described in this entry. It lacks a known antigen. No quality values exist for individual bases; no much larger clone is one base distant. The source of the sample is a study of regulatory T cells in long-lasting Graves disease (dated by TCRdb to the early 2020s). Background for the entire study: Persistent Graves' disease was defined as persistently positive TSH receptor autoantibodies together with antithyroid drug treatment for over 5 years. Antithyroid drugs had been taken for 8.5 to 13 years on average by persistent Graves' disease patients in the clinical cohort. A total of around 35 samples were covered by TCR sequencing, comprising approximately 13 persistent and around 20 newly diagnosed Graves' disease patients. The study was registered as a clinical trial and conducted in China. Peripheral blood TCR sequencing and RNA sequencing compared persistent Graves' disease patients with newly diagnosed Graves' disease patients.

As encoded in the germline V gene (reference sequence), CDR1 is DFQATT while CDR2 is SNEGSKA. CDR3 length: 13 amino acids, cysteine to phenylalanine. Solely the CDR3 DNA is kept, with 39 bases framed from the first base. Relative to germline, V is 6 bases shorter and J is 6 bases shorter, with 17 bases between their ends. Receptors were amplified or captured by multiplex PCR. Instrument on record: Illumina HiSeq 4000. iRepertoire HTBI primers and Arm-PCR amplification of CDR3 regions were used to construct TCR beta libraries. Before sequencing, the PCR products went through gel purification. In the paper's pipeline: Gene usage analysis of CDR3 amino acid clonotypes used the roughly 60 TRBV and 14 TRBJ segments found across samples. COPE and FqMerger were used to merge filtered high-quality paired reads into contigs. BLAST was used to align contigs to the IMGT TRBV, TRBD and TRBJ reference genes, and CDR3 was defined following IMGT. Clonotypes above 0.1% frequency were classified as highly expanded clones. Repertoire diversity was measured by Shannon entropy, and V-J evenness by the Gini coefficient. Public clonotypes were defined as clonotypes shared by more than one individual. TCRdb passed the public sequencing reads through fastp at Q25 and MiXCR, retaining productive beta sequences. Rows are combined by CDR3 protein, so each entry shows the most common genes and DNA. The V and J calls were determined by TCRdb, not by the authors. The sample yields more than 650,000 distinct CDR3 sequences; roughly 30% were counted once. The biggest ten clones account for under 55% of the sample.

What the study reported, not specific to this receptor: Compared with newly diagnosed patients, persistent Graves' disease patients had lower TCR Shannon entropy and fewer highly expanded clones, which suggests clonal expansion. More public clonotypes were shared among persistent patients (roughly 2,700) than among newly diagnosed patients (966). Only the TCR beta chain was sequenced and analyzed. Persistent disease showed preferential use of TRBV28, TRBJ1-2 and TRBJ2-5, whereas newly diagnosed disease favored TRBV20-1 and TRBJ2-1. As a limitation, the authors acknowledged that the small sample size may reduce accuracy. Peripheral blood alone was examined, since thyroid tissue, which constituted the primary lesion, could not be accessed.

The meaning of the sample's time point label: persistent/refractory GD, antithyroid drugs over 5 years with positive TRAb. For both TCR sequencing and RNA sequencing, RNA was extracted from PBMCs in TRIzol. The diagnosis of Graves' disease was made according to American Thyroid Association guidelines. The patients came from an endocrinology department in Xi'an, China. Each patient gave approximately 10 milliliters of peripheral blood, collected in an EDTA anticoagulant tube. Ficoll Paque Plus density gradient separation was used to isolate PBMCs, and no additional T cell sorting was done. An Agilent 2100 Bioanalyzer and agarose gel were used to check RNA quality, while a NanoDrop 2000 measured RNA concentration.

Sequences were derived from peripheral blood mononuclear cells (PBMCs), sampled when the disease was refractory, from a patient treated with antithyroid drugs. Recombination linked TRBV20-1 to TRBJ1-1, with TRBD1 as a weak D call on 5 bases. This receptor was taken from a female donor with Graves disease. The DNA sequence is TGCAGTGCCGCGCTGGACGGGGCCTCTGAAGCTTTCTTT. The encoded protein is CSAALDGASEAFF.